A selection of T cell receptor beta chains follows, all from one sample in a study of cytomegalovirus exposure and HLA in healthy donors. Generated by immunoSEQ multiplex PCR, the TCRdb table keeps only in-frame clones and is missing some. The table lists around 100,000 clones, around 76% of them singletons, with roughly 20% in the top ten. Input material: PBMCs. The receptors originated from a woman aged 60-75 years in good health and CMV-seropositive. Both conserved end residues are part of each CDR3. D genes are given only for firm matches. A row's size may be missing; if present it is once, few, many or a size class.

j_call clone_size v_call d_call cdr3_nt cdr3_aa
TRBJ2-5 - TRBV5-4 - TGTGCCAGCAGACGGGGGATGGAGACCCAGTACTTC CASRRGMETQYF
TRBJ2-7 - TRBV19 - TGTGCCAGTAGTGCCGGGTTACCCTACGAGCAGTACTTC CASSAGLPYEQYF
TRBJ1-1 - TRBV4-2 - TGTGCCAGCAGCTCGTCACCGGGACAAAGAAGTCGCACTGAAGCTTTCTTT CASSSSPGQRSRTEAFF
TRBJ2-7 - TRBV21-1 - TGTGCCAGCAGCAAAGGGGACAGGGGGCTAGGTTACGAGCAGTACTTC CASSKGDRGLGYEQYF
TRBJ1-1 - TRBV19 TRBD1 TGTGCCAGTAGTATAGATCGGACAGGGTCGGCTTTCTTT CASSIDRTGSAFF
TRBJ2-3 - TRBV11-2 TRBD1 TGTGCCAGCAGCGCGGGGGACAGGGCGTTCACAGATACGCAGTATTTT CASSAGDRAFTDTQYF
TRBJ2-5 - TRBV6-4 TRBD2 TGTGCCAGCACCGTCCCCCCAGCGGGAGGAGAGACCCAGTACTTC CASTVPPAGGETQYF
TRBJ1-2 - TRBV7-9 - TGTTCCAGCAGCTACACCAGGGTGTTAGGCTACACCTTC CSSSYTRVLGYTF
TRBJ1-1 - TRBV7-9 - TGTGCCAGCAGCTCCAGGGCCGTTAACACTGAAGCTTTCTTT CASSSRAVNTEAFF
TRBJ1-5 few TRBV30 TRBD1 TGTGCCTGGGGACAGGCGGGGGGACAGCCCCAGCATTTT CAWGQAGGQPQHF
TRBJ2-7 - TRBV5-1 TRBD2 TGCGCCAGCAGCTCCGGCCCGACTAGCGACGAGCAGTACTTC CASSSGPTSDEQYF
TRBJ2-1 once TRBV15 - TGTGCCACCAGCAGAGGAGCGGGCAATGAGCAGTTCTTC CATSRGAGNEQFF